This TCR beta chain was found in a study of Ad26.COV2.S vaccination and SARS-CoV-2 variants. Treatment given: roughly 18 received Ad26.COV2.S at low or high dose, single or two shots; 5 received placebo; per-sample allocation not given. Samples were taken on day 63 after the first vaccine or placebo injection. J gave up 2 bases and V 3 bases, and 5 bases lay outside the gene matches. The length of the CDR3 is 15 residues. Germline CDR1 is SGHRS and CDR2 is YFSETQ. Clones were read by immunoSEQ multiplex PCR, and TCRdb kept only the in-frame ones, dropping some. The sample lists roughly 380,000 clones, about 88% occurring once.

The receptor was derived from a person between 18 and 65 years old who received the Ad26.COV2.S COVID-19 vaccine or a placebo. V and J are TRBV5-1 and TRBJ2-3; TRBD2 agrees at 8 bases. Sequenced here: peripheral blood, sampled in a trial of Ad26.COV2.S vaccine versus placebo. As DNA, the CDR3 is TGCGCCAGCAGCTATAGCGGGGCCGTCACAGATACGCAGTATTTT. Translation gives CASSYSGAVTDTQYF.